This TCR beta chain was identified in a study of blood T cell repertoires in COVID-19. Only one count was recorded for this clone. In germline, CDR1 is SNHLY, CDR2 FYNNEI. This CDR3 comprises 14 residues. V lost 8 bases, J lost 1 base, and 15 bases lay in between. Generated by immunoSEQ multiplex PCR, the TCRdb table keeps only in-frame clones and is missing some. Among a few hundred thousand clones listed, around 92% were seen once. The chain recombines TRBV2 with TRBJ2-7, with D perhaps matching TRBD1 (6 bases). The sequenced sample was peripheral blood. The origin of this receptor is a man aged 18 to 29 who had recovered from COVID-19. CDR3 loop: CASEFGTQSYEQYF. For the CDR3, the DNA is TGTGCCAGCGAATTTGGGACACAGTCCTACGAGCAGTACTTC. The full variable domain, with the rest looked up from reference TRBV2 and TRBJ2-7, is EPEVTQTPSHQVTQMGQEVILRCVPISNHLYFYWYRQILGQKVEFLVSFYNNEISEKSEIFDDQFSVERPDGSNFTLKIRSTKLEDSAMYFCASEFGTQSYEQYFGPGTRLTVT.